The table lists the clone carrying this T cell receptor (beta chain) with many counts. Unsorted bulk tissue (roughly 19-31 mg) underwent RNA and DNA co-extraction. Chronic HBV infection affected patients, none of whom had received treatment. These data are taken from a study of tumor-infiltrating lymphocytes in primary liver carcinoma. Study at large: Ages ranged from 30 to 69, with HCC or mixed HCC-cholangiocarcinoma. Roughly 3.5 to 7.13 million productive TCRbeta reads came from each sample, comparable across tissue types.

Germline values: CDR1 LGHNA, CDR2 YNFKEQ. V lost 0 bases and J lost 0, with 9 bases in between. CDR3 length: 15 residues. Starting material of approximately 500 ng total RNA yielded TCR beta cDNA via a constant-region primer. Libraries covering TCR beta were generated through three nested multiplex PCR rounds (using a slightly modified ARM-PCR). A C-beta reverse primer was combined with TRBV1-TRBV30 forward primers in the first two PCR rounds, and each round had around 11 cycles. MiXCR, run by TCRdb on the multiplex PCR reads, gives a single entry per CDR3 protein. The sample carries 110,000 or so distinct CDR3 sequences, roughly 80% recorded once.

This receptor was taken from a man aged 35-49 years with primary liver carcinoma and hepatitis B virus infection. V gene TRBV4-2 combines with J gene TRBJ2-7, with a possible D match to TRBD2 (6 bases). Sequences were obtained from liver tumor tissue from sampling region 3. Sample subset: tumor region T3, left-lateral pole. The chain's CDR3 is CASSQEGGSSYEQYF. CDR3 in DNA: TGTGCCAGCAGCCAAGAGGGGGGTAGCTCCTACGAGCAGTACTTC.